The next 24 T cell receptor beta chains were all read from a single sample in a study of blood T cell repertoires in COVID-19. Some clones are missing from TCRdb's copy, which holds only in-frame ones; the method was immunoSEQ multiplex PCR. This sample has about 47,000 clones, with 55% to 70% found just once. The specimen was peripheral blood. The receptors shown here come from a woman in her 70s with acute or convalescent COVID-19.

V usage is TRBV3-1 (or the pseudogene TRBV3-2) and J usage is TRBJ2-1; D is unresolved. Germline V CDR1 and CDR2: LGHDT, YNNKEL (reference sequence). This CDR3 contains 14 residues. Trimming left V 0 bases short and J 6 bases short, with 9 bases between. DNA for the CDR3: TGTGCCAGCAGCCAAGAGGCGGCCGTCAATGAGCAGTTCTTC. It yields the protein CASSQEAAVNEQFF.

The chain uses TRBV18 and TRBJ1-2; a weak D match, TRBD1 (6 bases). The CDR3 extends over 15 amino acids. Trimming pared 7 bases from V and 4 bases from J, leaving 19 bases between. From germline, CDR1 is KGHSH and CDR2 LQKENI. CDR3 region: CASFLQGEIVYGYTF. The CDR3 nucleotides read TGTGCCAGCTTTCTACAGGGTGAGATTGTCTATGGCTACACCTTC.

The rearrangement links TRBV28 to TRBJ1-4, with TRBD1 identical over 7 bases. Germline V CDR1 and CDR2: MDHEN, SYDVKM. The CDR3 has 14 amino acids. Germline trimming cut 6 bases from V and 5 bases from J; bases unmatched to any gene: 6. CDR3 amino acids: CASRSGTVNEKLFF. The CDR3 DNA follows: TGTGCCAGCAGATCCGGGACAGTGAATGAAAAACTGTTTTTT. Filled out from reference TRBV28 and TRBJ1-4, the complete variable domain reads DVKVTQSSRYLVKRTGEKVFLECVQDMDHENMFWYRQDPGLGLRLIYFSYDVKMKEKGDIPEGYSVSREKKERFSLILESASTNQTSMYLCASRSGTVNEKLFFGSGTQLSVL.

The V and J genes are TRBV5-1 and TRBJ2-3; the D gene is possibly TRBD2 (5 bases). The CDR3 extends over 14 amino acids. V was trimmed by 0 bases and J by 4 bases, leaving 9 bases between them. Germline CDR1 and CDR2: SGHRS and YFSETQ. The CDR3 is CASSLVANADTQYF. The CDR3 DNA reads TGCGCCAGCAGCTTGGTAGCGAATGCAGATACGCAGTATTTT.

The rearrangement uses TRBV27 and TRBJ1-3; D unresolved. V lost 3 bases and J lost 0, with 12 bases in between. Germline V gives CDR1 MNHEY, CDR2 SMNVEV (reference sequence). The CDR3 length is 16 residues. The CDR3 DNA reads as TGTGCCAGCAGTTTTCCCTGGGCGCTCTCTGGAAACACCATATATTTT. Its translation: CASSFPWALSGNTIYF.

V and J are TRBV19 and TRBJ1-1; maybe TRBD1 (6 bases). Germline CDR1 and CDR2: LNHDA and SQIVND (reference sequence). Trimming stripped 7 bases from V and 7 bases from J, with 19 bases between. There are 14 residues in the CDR3. For the CDR3, the DNA is TGTGCCAGTATCCCCCTCGAACAGGGTGGTGAAGCTTTCTTT. It codes for CASIPLEQGGEAFF.

V is TRBV2 and J is TRBJ1-5; D call uncertain. V lost 3 bases, J lost 3 bases, and 3 bases lay in between. The CDR3 spans 12 residues. Germline V CDR1 and CDR2: SNHLY, FYNNEI. Here the CDR3 reads CASSDLNQPQHF. The CDR3 region has the DNA TGTGCCAGCAGTGATCTCAATCAGCCCCAGCATTTT.

This clone was counted between two and nine times. The chain is built from TRBV6-5 and TRBJ2-7; 8 bases are a match to TRBD2. The V gene's germline CDR1 is MNHEY and CDR2 SVGAGI. CDR3 length: 14 amino acids. The junction had 9 bases not matched to a gene; V was cut back by 7 bases and J by 4 bases. Here the CDR3 DNA reads TGTGCCAGCAACCACGGGGGGGCCGGGTACGAGCAGTACTTC. It is translated as CASNHGGAGYEQYF.

The chain employs TRBV6-2 or TRBV6-3 and TRBJ2-1; 8 nucleotides line up with TRBD2. The germline gives CDR1 MNHEY, CDR2 SVGEGT. Trimming cost V 2 bases and J 0 bases; bases outside gene matches: 12. The CDR3 is 19 residues long. The CDR3: CASSYERRKSGSSYNEQFF. The CDR3 DNA follows: TGTGCCAGCAGTTACGAACGCCGGAAAAGCGGGAGCTCCTACAATGAGCAGTTCTTC.

The chain combines TRBV4-2 with TRBJ1-2; D gene uncertain. Germline-derived CDR1 and CDR2 are LGHNA and YNFKEQ. The CDR3 consists of 14 residues. Trimming pared 5 bases from V and 3 bases from J, leaving 13 bases between. CDR3 nucleotide sequence: TGTGCCAGCAGCTCAACTTATCTACACTATGGCTACACCTTC. Amino acids: CASSSTYLHYGYTF.

The CDR3 sequence: CASSIYAGGNEQYF. CDR3 DNA: TGTGCCAGTAGTATCTACGCAGGAGGCAACGAGCAGTACTTC. The rearrangement uses TRBV19 and TRBJ2-7; TRBD2 is a possible D gene (5 bases). The V end lost 3 bases, the J end lost 5 bases, and 14 bases lay between the germline ends. CDR1 is LNHDA and CDR2 is SQIVND in the germline V gene (reference sequence). The CDR3 contains 14 residues.

This clone was recorded a few times. CDR3 nucleotides: TGTGCCAGCAGCACCACTACCGAGCAGTACTTC. Translation: CASSTTTEQYF. The chain links TRBV7-8 to TRBJ2-7, with unresolved D. The V gene's germline CDR1 is SGHVS and CDR2 FQNEAQ. The V end lost 5 bases, the J end lost 6 bases, and 8 bases lay between the germline ends. This CDR3 comprises 11 residues.

This chain connects TRBV20-1 to TRBJ2-7; the match to TRBD2 covers 8 bases. Germline V CDR1 and CDR2: DFQATT, SNEGSKA (reference sequence). The CDR3 is 14 amino acids. V shed 3 bases, J shed 3 bases, and the junction held 7 bases outside the gene matches. CDR3 nucleotide sequence: TGCAGTGCTAGTATAGCGGGATCCGACTACGAGCAGTACTTC. This sequence encodes CSASIAGSDYEQYF.

The V call is TRBV6-1, the J call TRBJ1-2, with 8 bases fitting TRBD1. Trimming took 3 bases from V and 2 from J; bases not matched to a gene: 2. Germline V CDR1 and CDR2: MNHNS, SASEGT. The CDR3 has 14 residues. The CDR3 here is CASSDRQGNYGYTF. The CDR3 nucleotides are TGTGCCAGCAGTGACCGACAGGGGAACTATGGCTACACCTTC.

V and J are TRBV9 and TRBJ2-3; no firm D call. The CDR3 contains 17 residues. The V gene lost 3 bases and the J gene lost 2 bases, with 19 bases spanning the gap. The V gene's germline CDR1 is SGDLS and CDR2 YYNGEE. The CDR3 bases are TGTGCCAGCAGCGCCCCTTCGGAGCTACGCTCCACAGATACGCAGTATTTT. Amino acid sequence: CASSAPSELRSTDTQYF.

The genes are TRBV6-2 or TRBV6-3 and TRBJ1-5; TRBD1 matches at 7 bases. The junction had 6 bases not matched to a gene; V was cut back by 1 base and J by 0 bases. CDR1 and CDR2 (germline): MNHEY, SVGEGT. The CDR3 covers 17 residues. The CDR3 sequence is CASSYWDSNYSNQPQHF. The CDR3 region has the DNA TGTGCCAGCAGTTACTGGGACAGCAACTATAGCAATCAGCCCCAGCATTTT.

The CDR3 reads CASSQFTGTSGDNEQFF. CDR3 coding DNA: TGTGCCAGCTCACAATTCACCGGGACTAGCGGGGACAATGAGCAGTTCTTC. The chain couples TRBV18 to TRBJ2-1; 13 bases align to TRBD2. The CDR3 has 17 residues. V was pared by 4 bases and J by 5 bases, with 8 bases of the junction left unmatched. The germline CDR1 and CDR2 sequences are KGHSH and LQKENI.

The gene calls are TRBV4-1 and TRBJ2-5; D is ambiguous. The CDR3 has 16 residues. CDR1 MGHRA and CDR2 YSYEKL come from the germline V gene. V was cut by 0 bases and J by 0 bases, with 11 bases left in between. The CDR3 sequence: CASSQEVRLHQETQYF. CDR3 nucleotides: TGCGCCAGCAGCCAAGAGGTGCGCTTACACCAAGAGACCCAGTACTTC.

This clone appeared a few times. The rearrangement uses TRBV5-5 and TRBJ1-1; 7 bases match TRBD1. Germline CDR1 SGHKS, CDR2 YYEKEE (reference sequence). The CDR3 runs to 16 residues. Losses at the gene ends were 4 bases for V and 7 bases for J; bases not matched to a gene: 16. The CDR3: CASSPQKGARVIEAFF. In DNA, the CDR3 is TGTGCCAGCAGCCCGCAGAAGGGGGCGCGTGTCATTGAAGCTTTCTTT.

The V call is TRBV7-2, the J call TRBJ2-5; TRBD1 might be the D (5 bases). CDR1 and CDR2 from the germline V gene are SGHTA and FQGNSA. Trimming cost V 5 bases and J 5 bases, with 9 bases left between them. This CDR3 contains 12 residues. CDR3 DNA sequence: TGTGCCAGCAGCACCTACAGGGAGACCCAGTACTTC. Amino acids: CASSTYRETQYF.

The V call is TRBV7-9, the J call TRBJ1-2, with TRBD1 as a possible D gene (5 bases). CDR3 size: 13 residues. Germline V lookup: CDR1 SEHNR, CDR2 FQNEAQ (reference sequence). V was shortened by 3 bases and J by 4 bases, with 9 bases between the two germline ends. CDR3 in DNA: TGTGCCAGCAGCTTTGCAGGGCCCTATGGCTACACCTTC. It specifies CASSFAGPYGYTF.

V usage is TRBV7-8 and J usage is TRBJ2-5; tentatively, D is TRBD1 (6 bases). The germline gives CDR1 SGHVS, CDR2 FQNEAQ. This CDR3 is built from 15 residues. V lost 5 bases and J lost 2, with 15 bases in between. The DNA of the CDR3 is TGTGCCAGCAGCCCCAATCCCGGGACACAAGAGACCCAGTACTTC. It is translated as CASSPNPGTQETQYF.

The V and J genes are TRBV6-5 and TRBJ1-1, with a weak D call TRBD1 (5 bases). Trimming removed 2 bases at V and 3 bases at J, with 10 bases between. Germline loops: CDR1 MNHEY, CDR2 SVGAGI. CDR3 length: 14 amino acids. CDR3 sequence: CASSYQGGDTEAFF. The CDR3 nucleotides read TGTGCCAGCAGTTACCAGGGTGGAGACACTGAAGCTTTCTTT.

The CDR3 loop is CASSVESREAFF. The DNA for the CDR3 is TGTGCCAGTAGCGTCGAGAGCCGTGAAGCTTTCTTT. This sequence joins TRBV19 and TRBJ1-1, with D unclear. Trimming removed 6 bases from V and 7 bases from J, with 12 bases in between. CDR1 and CDR2 (germline): LNHDA, SQIVND (reference sequence). The CDR3 length is 12 residues.